The text below deals with one TCR beta chain. The data are from a study of blood T cell repertoires in COVID-19. At the level of the study: Material from acute and convalescent COVID-19 was sourced from the United States, Italy and Spain.

Original handling: Counts of nucleated cells, estimated from reference gene primer amplification, were obtained. Method: immunoSEQ multiplex PCR; TCRdb's copy keeps in-frame clones and lacks some. V and J calls and clone size come straight from that table; D and trimming were deduced from the DNA. The sample contains hundreds of thousands of clones, over 75% of which appear only once. The V gene's germline CDR1 is SGDLS and CDR2 YYNGEE. Trimming left V 0 bases short and J 6 bases short, with 15 bases between. This CDR3 is built from 15 residues. Material: peripheral blood. The TCR comes from a woman aged 60 to 75 with COVID-19, enrolled during active disease. V and J are TRBV9 and TRBJ2-5, with D possibly TRBD2 on 6 matching bases. This chain's CDR3 is CASSVAGGWGKTQYF. As DNA, the CDR3 is TGTGCCAGCAGCGTAGCTGGAGGGTGGGGAAAGACCCAGTACTTC.